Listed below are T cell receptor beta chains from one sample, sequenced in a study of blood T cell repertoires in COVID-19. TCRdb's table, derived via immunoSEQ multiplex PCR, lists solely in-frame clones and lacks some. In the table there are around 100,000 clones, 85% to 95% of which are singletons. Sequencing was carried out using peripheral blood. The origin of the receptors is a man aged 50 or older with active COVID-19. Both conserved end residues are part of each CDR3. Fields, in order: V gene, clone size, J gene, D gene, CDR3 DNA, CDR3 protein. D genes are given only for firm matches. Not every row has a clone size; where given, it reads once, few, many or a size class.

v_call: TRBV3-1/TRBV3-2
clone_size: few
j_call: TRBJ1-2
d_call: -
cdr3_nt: TGTGCCAGCAGCCAAGGCAGGGCCGCGGAGGGCTACACCTTC
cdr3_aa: CASSQGRAAEGYTF

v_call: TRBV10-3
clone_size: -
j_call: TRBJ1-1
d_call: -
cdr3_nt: TGTGCCATGACAGATATGAACACTGAAGCTTTCTTT
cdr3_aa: CAMTDMNTEAFF

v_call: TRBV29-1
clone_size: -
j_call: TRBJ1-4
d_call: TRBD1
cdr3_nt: TGCAGCGTTGCGAGCATGGGATTGGGACAGGGGGATGAAAAACTGTTTTTT
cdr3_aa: CSVASMGLGQGDEKLFF

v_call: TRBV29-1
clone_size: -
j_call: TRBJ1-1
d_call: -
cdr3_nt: TGCAGCGTAGGGCTCAAGGTTGGGAGCACTGAAGCTTTCTTT
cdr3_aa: CSVGLKVGSTEAFF

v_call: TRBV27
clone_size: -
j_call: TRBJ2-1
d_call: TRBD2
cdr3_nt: TGTGCCAGCAGCCGTATACTAGCGGGAGGATTCGAGCAGTTCTTC
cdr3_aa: CASSRILAGGFEQFF

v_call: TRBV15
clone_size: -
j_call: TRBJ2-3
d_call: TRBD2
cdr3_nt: TGTGCCACCAGCAGAGACCCGACTAGCGGGAGAATCTCAGATACGCAGTATTTT
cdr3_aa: CATSRDPTSGRISDTQYF

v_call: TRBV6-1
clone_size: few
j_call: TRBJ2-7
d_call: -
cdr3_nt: TGTGCCAGCAGTGAAAACGGGGGGCAACAATACGAGCAGTACTTC
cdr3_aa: CASSENGGQQYEQYF

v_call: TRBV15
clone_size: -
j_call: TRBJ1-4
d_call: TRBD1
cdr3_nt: TGTGCCACCAGCAGAGGAGACAGGGGGCTTGGTGAAAAACTGTTTTTT
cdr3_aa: CATSRGDRGLGEKLFF

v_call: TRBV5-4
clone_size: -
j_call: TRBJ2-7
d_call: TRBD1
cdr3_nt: TGTGCCAGCAGCTCTGGGGTGCGACAGGGGGCCTACGAGCAGTACTTC
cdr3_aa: CASSSGVRQGAYEQYF

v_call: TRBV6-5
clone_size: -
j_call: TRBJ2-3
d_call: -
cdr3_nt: TGTGCCAGCAGTTCTCTGGGGACTAGCACAGATACGCAGTATTTT
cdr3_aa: CASSSLGTSTDTQYF

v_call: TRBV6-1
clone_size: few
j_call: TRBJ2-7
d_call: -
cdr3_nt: TGTGCCAGCAGTGATAGCGCCTTCTCCTACGAGCAGTACTTC
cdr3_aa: CASSDSAFSYEQYF

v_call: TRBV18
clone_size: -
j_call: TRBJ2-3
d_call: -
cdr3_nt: TGTGCCAGCTCCGTCCAACGGGGGGCCACTAGCACAGATACGCAGTATTTT
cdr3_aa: CASSVQRGATSTDTQYF

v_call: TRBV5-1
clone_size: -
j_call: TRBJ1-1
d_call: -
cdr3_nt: TGCGCCAGCTCGCGGGCCTTGGACACTGAAGCTTTCTTT
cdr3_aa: CASSRALDTEAFF

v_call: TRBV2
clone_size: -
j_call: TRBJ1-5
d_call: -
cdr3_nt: TGTGCCACCGCCCAGGATCGTAGCAATCAGCCCCAGCATTTT
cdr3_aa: CATAQDRSNQPQHF

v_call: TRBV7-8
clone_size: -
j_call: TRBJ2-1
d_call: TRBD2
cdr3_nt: TGTGCCAGCAGCTTCCGGACCGTGAGCGGGACCCCCCAGTTCTTC
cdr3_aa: CASSFRTVSGTPQFF

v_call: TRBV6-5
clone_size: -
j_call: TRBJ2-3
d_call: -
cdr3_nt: TGTGCCAGCAGTTACGGACCCTACCAAGCGGCAGATACGCAGTATTTT
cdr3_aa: CASSYGPYQAADTQYF

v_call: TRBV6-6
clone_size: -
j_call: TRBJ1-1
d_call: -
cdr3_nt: TGTGCCAGCAGTTATCGGGGGGTTGAAGCTTTCTTT
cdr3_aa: CASSYRGVEAFF

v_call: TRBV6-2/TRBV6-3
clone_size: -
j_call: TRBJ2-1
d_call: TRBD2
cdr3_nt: TGTGCCAGCAGTTACCCTCTCTCCCGTCGGCTAGCGGGAGCCTACAATGAGCAGTTCTTC
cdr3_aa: CASSYPLSRRLAGAYNEQFF

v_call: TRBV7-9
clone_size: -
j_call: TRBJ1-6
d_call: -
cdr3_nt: TGTGCCAGCAGTCTCAGGACAGCGGATAATTCACCCCTCCACTTT
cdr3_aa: CASSLRTADNSPLHF

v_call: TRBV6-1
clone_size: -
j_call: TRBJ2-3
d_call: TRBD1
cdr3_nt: TGTGCCAGCAGTGAAGCCCGGACAGGGGTCGGTTTGTATTTT
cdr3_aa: CASSEARTGVGLYF

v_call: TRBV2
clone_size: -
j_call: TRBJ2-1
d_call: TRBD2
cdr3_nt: TGTGCCAGCAGTGAAGGGACTAGCGGGAGCGATGAGCAGTTCTTC
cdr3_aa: CASSEGTSGSDEQFF

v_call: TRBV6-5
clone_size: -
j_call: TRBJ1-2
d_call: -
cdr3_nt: TGTGCCGTGTACAGGGTGTCGTATGGCTACACCTTC
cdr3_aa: CAVYRVSYGYTF

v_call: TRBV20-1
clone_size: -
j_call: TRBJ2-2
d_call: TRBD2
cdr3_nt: TGCAGTGCTAGTAGCGGGAGGGAGACCGGGGAGCTGTTTTTT
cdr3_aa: CSASSGRETGELFF

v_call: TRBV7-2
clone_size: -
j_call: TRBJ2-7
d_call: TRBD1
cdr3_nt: TGTGCCAGCAGCTTAGCCGGGACAGGGGTCTACGAGCAGTACTTC
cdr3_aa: CASSLAGTGVYEQYF

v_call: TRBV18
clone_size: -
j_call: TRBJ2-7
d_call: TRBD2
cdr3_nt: TGTGCCAGCTCCCAAGGGCTAGCGGCTCTACCCTACGAGCAGTACTTC
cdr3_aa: CASSQGLAALPYEQYF

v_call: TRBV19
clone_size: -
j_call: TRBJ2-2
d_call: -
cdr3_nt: TGTGCCAGTAGTTGGGGGGGCACCACCGGGGAGCTGTTTTTT
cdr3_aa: CASSWGGTTGELFF

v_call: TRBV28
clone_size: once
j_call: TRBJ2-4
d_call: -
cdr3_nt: TGTGCCAGCAGTTTAGGGTCCCGAACAGTCCCCCCAAACATTCAGTACTTC
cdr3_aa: CASSLGSRTVPPNIQYF

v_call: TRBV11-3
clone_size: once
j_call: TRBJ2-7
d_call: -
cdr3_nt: TGTGCCAGCAGCCTTCAGGGCAACAGTGGAGAGCAGTACTTC
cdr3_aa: CASSLQGNSGEQYF

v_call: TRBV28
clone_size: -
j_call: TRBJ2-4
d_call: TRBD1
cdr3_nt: TGTGCCAGCACCGAAAATTTACAGGGGGCTAGGAACATTCAGTACTTC
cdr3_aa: CASTENLQGARNIQYF

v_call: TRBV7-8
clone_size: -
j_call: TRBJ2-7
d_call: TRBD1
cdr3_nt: TGTGCCAGCAGCTCAACTCCAGGGGGTTACTACGAGCAGTACTTC
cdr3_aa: CASSSTPGGYYEQYF

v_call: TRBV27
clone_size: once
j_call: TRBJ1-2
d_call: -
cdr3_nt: TGTGCCAGCAGTTATTTAACACGAATGGGGACATCGGTCTCTTCTCTGCGTGGCTACACCTTC
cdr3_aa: CASSYLTRMGTSVSSLRGYTF

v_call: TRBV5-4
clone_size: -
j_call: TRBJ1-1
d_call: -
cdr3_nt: TGTGCCAGCAGCTTGACCGACATGAACACTGAAGCTTTCTTT
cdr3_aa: CASSLTDMNTEAFF

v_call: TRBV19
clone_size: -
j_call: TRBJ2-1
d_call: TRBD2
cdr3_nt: TGTGCCAGTAGCGCATCCACCGGGACTAGCACGAGCAATGAGCAGTTCTTC
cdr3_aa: CASSASTGTSTSNEQFF

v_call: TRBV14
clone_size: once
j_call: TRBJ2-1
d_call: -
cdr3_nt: TGTGCCAGCAGCCAAGAAACCCGACAAGTCTCCTACAATGAGCAGTTCTTC
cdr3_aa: CASSQETRQVSYNEQFF

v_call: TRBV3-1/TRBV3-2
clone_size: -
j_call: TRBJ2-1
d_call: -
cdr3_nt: TGTGCCAGCATCGGAGAGGGAGCAGCTGAGCAGTTCTTC
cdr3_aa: CASIGEGAAEQFF

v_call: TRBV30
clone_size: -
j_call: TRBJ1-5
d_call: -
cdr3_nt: TGTGCCTGGAGAGAGTGGCAGGGGAACAATCAGCCCCAGCATTTT
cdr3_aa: CAWREWQGNNQPQHF

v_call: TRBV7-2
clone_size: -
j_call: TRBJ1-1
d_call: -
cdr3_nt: TGTGCCAGCAGCTTAGCCTCCGAAAGCAACACTGAAGCTTTCTTT
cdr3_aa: CASSLASESNTEAFF

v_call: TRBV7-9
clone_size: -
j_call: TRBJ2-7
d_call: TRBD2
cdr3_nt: TGTGCCAGCACCGAGGGGGGACTAGCGGCCTACGAGCAGTACTTC
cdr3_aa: CASTEGGLAAYEQYF

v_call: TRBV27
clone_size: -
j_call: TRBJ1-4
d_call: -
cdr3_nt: TGTGCCAGCAGTTTCGGGACAACTAATGAAAAACTGTTTTTT
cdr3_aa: CASSFGTTNEKLFF

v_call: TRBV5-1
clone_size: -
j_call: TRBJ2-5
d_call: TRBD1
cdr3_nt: TGCGCCAGCAGCTCCGGGACAGGGGTACGAGAGACCCAGTACTTC
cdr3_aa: CASSSGTGVRETQYF

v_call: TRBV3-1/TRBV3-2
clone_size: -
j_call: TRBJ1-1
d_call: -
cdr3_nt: TGTGCCAGCAGCCAAGGGGCCACAAACACTGAAGCTTTCTTT
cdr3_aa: CASSQGATNTEAFF

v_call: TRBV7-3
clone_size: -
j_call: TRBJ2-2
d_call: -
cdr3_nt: TGTGCCAGCAGCTCTTCCCCGAGCGTAGCCGGGGAGCTGTTTTTT
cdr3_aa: CASSSSPSVAGELFF